This TCR beta chain was captured by sequencing in a study of CD8 T cells in ankylosing spondylitis. General study points: In ankylosing spondylitis blood, a motif of eight highly homologous TCR beta variants appeared characteristic. According to the report, clones linked to the disease were significantly enriched in matched synovial fluid samples taken from ankylosing spondylitis patients.

Trimming took off 4 bases at V and 3 bases at J, with 10 bases between the two ends. In germline, CDR1 is MNHNS, CDR2 SASEGT. The CDR3 loop spans 13 amino acids. Library preparation for TCR beta used quantitative 5'-RACE with molecular barcodes. TCRdb reprocessed the 5' RACE reads with MiXCR, giving one entry per CDR3 protein. The repertoire holds approximately 250,000 distinct CDR3 sequences, roughly 32% seen once, with 4% to 5.5% in the top ten. With regard to this clonotype: Its specificity is not known.

The receptor was derived from a male donor with ankylosing spondylitis or in good health (not recorded which). The J gene is TRBJ2-7, the V gene TRBV6-1, with D perhaps matching TRBD1 or TRBD2 (5 bases each). Sequencing was performed on blood, either unsorted or a sorted T cell fraction (not recorded which). The CDR3 nucleotides read TGTGCCAGCAGTGTCTTTGGGGGCTACGAGCAGTACTTC. Its protein product is CASSVFGGYEQYF.